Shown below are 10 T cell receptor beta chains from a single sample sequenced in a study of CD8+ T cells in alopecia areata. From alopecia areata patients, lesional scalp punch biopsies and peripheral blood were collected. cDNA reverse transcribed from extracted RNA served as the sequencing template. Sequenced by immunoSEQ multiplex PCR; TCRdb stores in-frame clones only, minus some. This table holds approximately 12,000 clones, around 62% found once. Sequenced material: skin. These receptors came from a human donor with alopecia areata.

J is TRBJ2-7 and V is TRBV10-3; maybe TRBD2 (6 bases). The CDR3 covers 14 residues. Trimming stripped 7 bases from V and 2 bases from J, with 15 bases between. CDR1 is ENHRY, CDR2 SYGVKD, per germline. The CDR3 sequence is CAIKSGLSAYEQYF. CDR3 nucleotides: TGTGCCATCAAATCGGGACTCAGTGCCTACGAGCAGTACTTC.

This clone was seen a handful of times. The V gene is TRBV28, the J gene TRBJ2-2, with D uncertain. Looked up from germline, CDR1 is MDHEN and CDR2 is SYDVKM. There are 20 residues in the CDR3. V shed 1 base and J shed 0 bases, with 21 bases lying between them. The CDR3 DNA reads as TGTGCCAGCAGTTTATACTCGTTCAAACGTACTGACACGAACACCGGGGAGCTGTTTTTT. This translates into CASSLYSFKRTDTNTGELFF. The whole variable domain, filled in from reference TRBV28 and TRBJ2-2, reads DVKVTQSSRYLVKRTGEKVFLECVQDMDHENMFWYRQDPGLGLRLIYFSYDVKMKEKGDIPEGYSVSREKKERFSLILESASTNQTSMYLCASSLYSFKRTDTNTGELFFGEGSRLTVL.

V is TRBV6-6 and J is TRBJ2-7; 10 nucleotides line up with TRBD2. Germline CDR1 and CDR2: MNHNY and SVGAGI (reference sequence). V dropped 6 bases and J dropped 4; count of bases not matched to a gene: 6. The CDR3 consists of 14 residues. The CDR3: CASRSPSGGYEQYF. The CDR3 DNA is TGTGCCAGCAGATCCCCTAGCGGGGGATACGAGCAGTACTTC.

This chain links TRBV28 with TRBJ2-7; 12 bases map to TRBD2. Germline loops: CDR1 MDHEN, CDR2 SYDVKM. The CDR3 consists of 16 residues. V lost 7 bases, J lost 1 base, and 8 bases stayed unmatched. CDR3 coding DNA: TGTGCCAGCATGCCTAGCGGGAGGGAAGCGTCCTACGAGCAGTACTTC. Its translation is CASMPSGREASYEQYF.

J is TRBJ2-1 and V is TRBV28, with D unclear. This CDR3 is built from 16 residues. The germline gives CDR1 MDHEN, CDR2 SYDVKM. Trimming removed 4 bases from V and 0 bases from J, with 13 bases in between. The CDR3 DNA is TGTGCCAGCAGTTCTCAGTGGATTGGCTCCTACAATGAGCAGTTCTTC. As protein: CASSSQWIGSYNEQFF.

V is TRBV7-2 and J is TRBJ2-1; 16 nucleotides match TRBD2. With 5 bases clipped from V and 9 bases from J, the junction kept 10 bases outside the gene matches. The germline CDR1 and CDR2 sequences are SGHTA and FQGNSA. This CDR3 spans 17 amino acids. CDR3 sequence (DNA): TGTGCCAGCAGCCGACGGGGACTAGCGGGAGGGTTACGTGAGCAGTTCTTC. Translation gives CASSRRGLAGGLREQFF. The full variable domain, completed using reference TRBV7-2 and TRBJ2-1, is GAGVSQSPSNKVTEKGKDVELRCDPISGHTALYWYRQSLGQGLEFLIYFQGNSAPDKSGLPSDRFSAERTGGSVSTLTIQRTQQEDSAVYLCASSRRGLAGGLREQFFGPGTRLTVL.

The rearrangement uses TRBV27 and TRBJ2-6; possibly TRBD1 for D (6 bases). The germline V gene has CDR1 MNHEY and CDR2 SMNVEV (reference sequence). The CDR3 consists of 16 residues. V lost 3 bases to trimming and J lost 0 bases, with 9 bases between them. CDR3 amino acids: CASSFLDSSGANVLTF. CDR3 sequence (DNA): TGTGCCAGCAGTTTCCTGGACAGCTCTGGGGCCAACGTCCTGACTTTC.

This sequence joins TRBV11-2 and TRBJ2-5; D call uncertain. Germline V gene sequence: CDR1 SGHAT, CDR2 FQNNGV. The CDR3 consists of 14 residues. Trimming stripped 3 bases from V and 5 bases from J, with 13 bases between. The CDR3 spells CASSLNSGPETQYF. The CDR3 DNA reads TGTGCCAGCAGCTTGAACAGTGGCCCGGAGACCCAGTACTTC.

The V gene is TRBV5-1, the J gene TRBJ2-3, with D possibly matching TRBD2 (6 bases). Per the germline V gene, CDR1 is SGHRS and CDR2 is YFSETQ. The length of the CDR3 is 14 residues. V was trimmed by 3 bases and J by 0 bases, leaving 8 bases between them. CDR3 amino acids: CASSSGVSTDTQYF. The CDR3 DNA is TGCGCCAGCAGCTCGGGGGTGAGCACAGATACGCAGTATTTT.

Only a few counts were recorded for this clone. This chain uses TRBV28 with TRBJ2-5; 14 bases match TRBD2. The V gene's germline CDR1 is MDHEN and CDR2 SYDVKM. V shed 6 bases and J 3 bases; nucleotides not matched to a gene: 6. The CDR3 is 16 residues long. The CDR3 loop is CASSPGLAGGKETQYF. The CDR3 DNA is TGTGCCAGCAGCCCAGGACTAGCGGGGGGAAAAGAGACCCAGTACTTC.